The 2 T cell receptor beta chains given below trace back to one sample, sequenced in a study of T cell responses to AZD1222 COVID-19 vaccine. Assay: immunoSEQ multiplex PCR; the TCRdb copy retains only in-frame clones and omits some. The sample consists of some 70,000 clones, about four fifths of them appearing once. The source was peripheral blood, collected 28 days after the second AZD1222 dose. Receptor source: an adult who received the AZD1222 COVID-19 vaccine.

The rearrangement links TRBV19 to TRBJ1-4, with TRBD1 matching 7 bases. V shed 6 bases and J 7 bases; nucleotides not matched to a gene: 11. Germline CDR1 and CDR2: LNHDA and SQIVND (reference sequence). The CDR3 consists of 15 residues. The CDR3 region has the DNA TGTGCCAGTAGCCCGGCGAGGGGGCTGGGTGAAAAACTGTTTTTT. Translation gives CASSPARGLGEKLFF. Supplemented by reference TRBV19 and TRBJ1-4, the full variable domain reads DGGITQSPKYLFRKEGQNVTLSCEQNLNHDAMYWYRQDPGQGLRLIYYSQIVNDFQKGDIAEGYSVSREKKESFPLTVTSAQKNPTAFYLCASSPARGLGEKLFFGSGTQLSVL.

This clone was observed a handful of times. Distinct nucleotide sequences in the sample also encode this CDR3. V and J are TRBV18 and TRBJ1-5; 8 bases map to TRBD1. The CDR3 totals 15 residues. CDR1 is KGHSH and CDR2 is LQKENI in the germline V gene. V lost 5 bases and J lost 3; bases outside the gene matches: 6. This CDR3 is CASSEGQGVNQPQHF. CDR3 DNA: TGTGCCAGCTCAGAAGGACAGGGCGTCAATCAGCCCCAGCATTTT.